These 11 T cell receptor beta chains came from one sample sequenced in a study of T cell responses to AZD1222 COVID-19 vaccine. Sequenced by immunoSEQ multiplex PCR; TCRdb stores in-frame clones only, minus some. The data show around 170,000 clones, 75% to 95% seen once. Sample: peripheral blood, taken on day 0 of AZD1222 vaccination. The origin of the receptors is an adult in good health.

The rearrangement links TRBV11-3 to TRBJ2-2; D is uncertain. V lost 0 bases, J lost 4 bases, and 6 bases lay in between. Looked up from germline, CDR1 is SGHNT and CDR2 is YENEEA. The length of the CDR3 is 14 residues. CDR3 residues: CASSLDPGTGELFF. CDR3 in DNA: TGTGCCAGCAGCTTAGACCCCGGCACCGGGGAGCTGTTTTTT.

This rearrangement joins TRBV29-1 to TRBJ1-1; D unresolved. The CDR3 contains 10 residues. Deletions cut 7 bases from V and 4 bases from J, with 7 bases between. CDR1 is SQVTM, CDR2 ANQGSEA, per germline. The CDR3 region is CSAKGTEAFF. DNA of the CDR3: TGCAGCGCCAAGGGCACTGAAGCTTTCTTT.

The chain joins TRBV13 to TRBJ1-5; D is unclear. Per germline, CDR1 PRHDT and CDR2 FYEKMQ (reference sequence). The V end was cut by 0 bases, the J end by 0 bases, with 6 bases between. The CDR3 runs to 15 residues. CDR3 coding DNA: TGTGCCAGCAGCTTAGGAGGGATTAGCAATCAGCCCCAGCATTTT. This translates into CASSLGGISNQPQHF.

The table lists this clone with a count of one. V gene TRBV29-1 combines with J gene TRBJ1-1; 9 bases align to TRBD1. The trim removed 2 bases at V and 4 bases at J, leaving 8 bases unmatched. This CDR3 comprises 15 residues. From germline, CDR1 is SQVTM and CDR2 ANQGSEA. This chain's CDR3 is CSVERQGGKITEAFF. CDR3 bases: TGCAGCGTTGAAAGACAGGGGGGAAAGATCACTGAAGCTTTCTTT.

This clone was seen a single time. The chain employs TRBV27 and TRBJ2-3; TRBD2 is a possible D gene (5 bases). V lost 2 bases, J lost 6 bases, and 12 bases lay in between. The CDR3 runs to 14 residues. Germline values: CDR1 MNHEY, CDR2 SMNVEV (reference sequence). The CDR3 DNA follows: TGTGCCAGCAGTTTAAATGGAGGCATGGATACGCAGTATTTT. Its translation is CASSLNGGMDTQYF.

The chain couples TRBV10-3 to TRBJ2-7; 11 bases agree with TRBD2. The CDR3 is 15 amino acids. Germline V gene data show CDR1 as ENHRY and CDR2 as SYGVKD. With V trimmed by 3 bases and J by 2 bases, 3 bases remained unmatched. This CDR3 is CAISEIAGGPYEQYF. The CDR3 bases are TGTGCCATCAGTGAAATAGCGGGAGGGCCCTACGAGCAGTACTTC.

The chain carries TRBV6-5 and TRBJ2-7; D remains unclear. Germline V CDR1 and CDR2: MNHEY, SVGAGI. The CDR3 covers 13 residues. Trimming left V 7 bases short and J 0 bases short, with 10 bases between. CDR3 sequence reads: CASNKGSSYEQYF. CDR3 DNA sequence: TGTGCCAGCAATAAGGGAAGCTCCTACGAGCAGTACTTC.

The CDR3: CASSGRTGVYQETQYF. The CDR3 DNA follows: TGTGCCAGCAGCGGTAGGACAGGGGTGTACCAAGAGACCCAGTACTTC. The chain links TRBV7-8 to TRBJ2-5; 9 nucleotides agree with TRBD1. Germline CDR1 SGHVS, CDR2 FQNEAQ. Germline trimming cut 5 bases from V and 0 bases from J; bases unmatched to any gene: 7. This CDR3 is 16 amino acids long.

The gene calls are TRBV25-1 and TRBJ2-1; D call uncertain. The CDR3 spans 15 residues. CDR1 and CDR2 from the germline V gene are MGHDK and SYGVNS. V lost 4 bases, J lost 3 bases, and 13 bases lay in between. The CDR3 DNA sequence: TGTGCCAGCAGTGGTCCCTCGGGCGTCTACAATGAGCAGTTCTTC. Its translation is CASSGPSGVYNEQFF.

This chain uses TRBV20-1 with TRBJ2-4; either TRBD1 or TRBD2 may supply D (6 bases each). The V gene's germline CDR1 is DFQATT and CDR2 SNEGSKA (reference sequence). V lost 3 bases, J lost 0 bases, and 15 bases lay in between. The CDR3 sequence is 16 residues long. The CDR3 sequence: CSASIPGAKAKNIQYF. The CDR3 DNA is TGCAGTGCTAGTATCCCGGGGGCTAAAGCCAAAAACATTCAGTACTTC.

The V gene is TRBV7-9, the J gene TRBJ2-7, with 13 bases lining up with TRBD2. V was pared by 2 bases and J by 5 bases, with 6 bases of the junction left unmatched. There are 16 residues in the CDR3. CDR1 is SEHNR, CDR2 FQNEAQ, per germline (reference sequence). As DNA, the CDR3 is TGTGCCAGCAGCTTATATCCGACTAGCGGGAGGAACGAGCAGTACTTC. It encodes CASSLYPTSGRNEQYF.